A selection of T cell receptor beta chains follows, all from one sample in a study of beta chain features in type 1 diabetes. Libraries were prepared by immunoSEQ multiplex PCR; TCRdb keeps only in-frame clonotypes and omits some of them. The top ten hold 2% to 2.5% of the sample, which has 150,000 to 190,000 clones, more than 9.5% seen once. The sequencing sample was made of central memory CD4+ T cells from blood. Receptors were obtained from a man in his late teens or twenties in good health. CDR3s include the opening cysteine and the closing phenylalanine or tryptophan. The D gene is left open where the match is weak. Size is omitted from some rows. Given values are once, few, many or a class for expanded clones.

TRBV10-3,TRBD2,few,TRBJ2-3,CASGTSGGAGDTQYF,TGTGCCTCAGGGACTAGCGGGGGGGCAGGGGATACGCAGTATTTT
TRBV28,NA,few,TRBJ1-1,CASRPGQNTEAFF,TGTGCCAGCAGGCCGGGACAGAACACTGAAGCTTTCTTT
TRBV28,NA,NA,TRBJ1-6,CASRLTTARGNSPLHF,TGTGCCAGCAGGCTAACGACGGCGAGGGGTAATTCACCCCTCCACTTT
TRBV7-2,NA,NA,TRBJ2-6,CASSFRNPLLSGANVLTF,TGTGCCAGCAGTTTCAGGAACCCCCTACTCTCTGGGGCCAACGTCCTGACTTTC
TRBV7-7,NA,NA,TRBJ1-1,CASSLTRTTEAFF,TGTGCTAGCAGCTTGACCAGAACCACTGAAGCTTTCTTT
TRBV7-3,TRBD1,many,TRBJ2-7,CASSSRQGVGEQYF,TGTGCCAGCAGCTCTCGACAGGGGGTAGGCGAGCAGTACTTC
TRBV5-1,NA,NA,TRBJ2-2,CASSLTGSGTGELFF,TGCGCCAGCAGCTTGACAGGCAGCGGCACCGGGGAGCTGTTTTTT
TRBV18,NA,NA,TRBJ1-3,CASSGGSGNTIYF,TGTGCCAGCTCGGGGGGATCCGGAAACACCATATATTTT
TRBV7-2,NA,few,TRBJ1-1,CASSHSVVSEAFF,TGTGCCAGCAGCCATTCGGTGGTTAGTGAAGCTTTCTTT
TRBV5-4,NA,few,TRBJ1-1,CASSLREGTEAFF,TGTGCCAGCAGCTTGCGAGAGGGCACTGAAGCTTTCTTT
TRBV7-3,NA,few,TRBJ2-1,CASRLAGTYNEQFF,TGTGCCAGCAGATTGGCGGGTACTTACAATGAGCAGTTCTTC
TRBV6-5,NA,NA,TRBJ2-2,CASSYPSGRNTGELFF,TGTGCCAGCAGTTACCCCAGCGGGCGCAACACCGGGGAGCTGTTTTTT
TRBV30,NA,few,TRBJ2-1,CAWSGPVGIQQFF,TGTGCCTGGAGTGGACCTGTAGGTATCCAGCAGTTCTTC
TRBV27,NA,NA,TRBJ1-4,CASRLRGGREKLFF,TGTGCCAGCAGACTCCGGGGGGGCCGGGAAAAACTGTTTTTT
TRBV7-2,NA,NA,TRBJ2-4,CASSDRNIQYF,TGTGCCAGCAGCGACCGAAACATTCAGTACTTC
TRBV4-1,NA,NA,TRBJ1-4,CASSQVGAKGRTNEKLFF,TGCGCCAGCAGCCAAGTGGGGGCCAAGGGGAGGACTAATGAAAAACTGTTTTTT
TRBV5-6,NA,NA,TRBJ2-6,CASSFGGANVLTF,TGTGCCAGCAGCTTTGGCGGGGCCAACGTCCTGACTTTC
TRBV18,TRBD1,few,TRBJ1-5,CASSRAGTGGNQPQHF,TGTGCCAGCTCACGAGCCGGGACAGGGGGCAATCAGCCCCAGCATTTT
TRBV10-3,TRBD1,NA,TRBJ2-6,CATTDRVRSGANVLTF,TGTGCCACTACGGACAGGGTTAGATCTGGGGCCAACGTCCTGACTTTC
TRBV7-2,TRBD2,NA,TRBJ2-1,CASSQDYTSGRAVLF,TGCGCCAGCAGCCAAGATTACACTAGCGGGAGGGCCGTGCTCTTC
TRBV15,NA,NA,TRBJ2-7,CATSARRGASGYEQYF,TGTGCCACCAGCGCCCGCAGGGGCGCGTCCGGCTACGAGCAGTACTTC
TRBV4-3,NA,NA,TRBJ2-7,CASSAVLLGEQYF,TGCGCCAGCAGCGCGGTGCTATTGGGCGAGCAGTACTTC
TRBV5-5,NA,NA,TRBJ2-7,CASSLSGTYEQYF,TGTGCCAGCAGCTTATCAGGGACCTACGAGCAGTACTTC
TRBV2,NA,NA,TRBJ1-2,CASSDLGTGDYGYTF,TGTGCCAGCAGTGACCTTGGGACGGGCGACTATGGCTACACCTTC
TRBV20-1,NA,few,TRBJ2-3,CSGVGTDTQYF,TGCAGTGGGGTAGGCACAGATACGCAGTATTTT
TRBV7-2,NA,NA,TRBJ2-7,CASSLAPGYTYEQYF,TGTGCCAGCAGCTTAGCGCCGGGCTATACCTACGAGCAGTACTTC
TRBV1,NA,few,TRBJ2-7,CTSSQDWKEMGEQYF,TGCACCAGCAGCCAAGATTGGAAGGAGATGGGCGAGCAGTACTTC
TRBV28,TRBD1,many,TRBJ2-1,CASSLPGTGTNEQFF,TGTGCCAGCAGTCTCCCCGGGACAGGGACGAATGAGCAGTTCTTC
TRBV4-2,NA,few,TRBJ1-2,CASSQDAGADLSYGYTF,TGTGCCAGCAGCCAAGATGCAGGGGCCGATTTATCTTATGGCTACACCTTC
TRBV7-3,NA,NA,TRBJ2-2,CASSLMGQGNGELFF,TGTGCCAGCAGCTTAATGGGGCAGGGAAACGGGGAGCTGTTTTTT
TRBV28,NA,few,TRBJ2-7,CASSTRADQRTVQYF,TGTGCCAGCAGTACGAGAGCGGACCAGCGTACAGTGCAGTACTTC
TRBV4-3,NA,NA,TRBJ2-1,CASSQDPTAYNEQFF,TGCGCCAGCAGCCAAGATCCGACAGCCTACAATGAGCAGTTCTTC
TRBV7-2,TRBD2,NA,TRBJ2-5,CASSLPSGGARETQYF,TGTGCCAGCAGCTTACCTAGCGGGGGGGCCAGGGAGACCCAGTACTTC
TRBV7-9,TRBD1,few,TRBJ1-6,CASSSGDSNSPLHF,TGTGCCAGCAGCTCAGGGGACAGCAACTCACCCCTCCACTTT
TRBV11-2,TRBD2,many,TRBJ2-3,CASSGTSGNIDTQYF,TGTGCCAGCAGCGGCACTAGCGGGAACATAGATACGCAGTATTTT
TRBV7-9,TRBD2,NA,TRBJ2-3,CASSLDSGGGTDTQYF,TGTGCCAGCAGCCTAGATAGCGGGGGCGGCACAGATACGCAGTATTTT
TRBV30,NA,NA,TRBJ2-1,CAWSPRLADNEQFF,TGTGCCTGGAGTCCGCGTCTAGCAGACAATGAGCAGTTCTTC
TRBV9,TRBD2,NA,TRBJ2-7,CASSRTSVSYEQYF,TGTGCCAGCAGCAGGACTAGCGTCTCGTACGAGCAGTACTTC
TRBV7-2,NA,NA,TRBJ2-7,CASSLEKGPAHEQYF,TGTGCCAGCAGCTTAGAGAAGGGGCCGGCCCACGAGCAGTACTTC
TRBV9,NA,few,TRBJ2-4,CASSPPGGRNIQYF,TGTGCCAGCAGCCCACCAGGGGGGAGAAACATTCAGTACTTC
TRBV7-8,TRBD1,few,TRBJ2-3,CASSPWTGGNSDTQYF,TGTGCCAGCAGCCCTTGGACAGGGGGCAATTCAGATACGCAGTATTTT
TRBV11-2,NA,few,TRBJ2-5,CASSLDVVRETQYF,TGTGCCAGCAGCTTAGACGTGGTTCGGGAGACCCAGTACTTC
TRBV27,TRBD1,few,TRBJ2-5,CASSLDRGAVALTQYF,TGTGCCAGCAGTTTGGACAGGGGGGCAGTGGCATTGACCCAGTACTTC
TRBV4-3,TRBD1,few,TRBJ2-7,CASSQDITGGTYEQYF,TGCGCCAGCAGCCAAGATATAACAGGGGGGACATACGAGCAGTACTTC
TRBV19,TRBD1,few,TRBJ2-5,CASSITQGATETQYF,TGTGCCAGTAGTATCACCCAGGGGGCGACGGAGACCCAGTACTTC
TRBV5-1,NA,NA,TRBJ2-5,CASSLGGRREETQYF,TGCGCCAGCAGCTTAGGGGGTCGGCGGGAAGAGACCCAGTACTTC
TRBV7-2,TRBD1,NA,TRBJ1-1,CASSPDRANTEAFF,TGTGCCAGCAGCCCGGACAGGGCGAACACTGAAGCTTTCTTT
TRBV19,NA,NA,TRBJ2-7,CASSNERRWEQYF,TGTGCCAGTAGTAACGAGAGAAGGTGGGAGCAGTACTTC
TRBV29-1,NA,few,TRBJ2-7,CSVVQGVYEQYF,TGCAGCGTTGTGCAGGGAGTCTACGAGCAGTACTTC
TRBV7-2,TRBD1,few,TRBJ2-5,CASSQGVGTQYF,TGTGCCAGCAGCCAGGGGGTGGGGACCCAGTACTTC
TRBV7-9,NA,few,TRBJ2-5,CASSLADRDKETQYF,TGTGCCAGCAGCTTAGCTGACAGAGATAAAGAGACCCAGTACTTC
TRBV27,NA,NA,TRBJ2-5,CASSPHPQGGQETQYF,TGTGCCAGCAGTCCCCATCCACAAGGGGGACAAGAGACCCAGTACTTC
TRBV7-6,NA,NA,TRBJ1-5,CASSAFTGKNQPQHF,TGTGCCAGCAGCGCCTTTACAGGGAAGAATCAGCCCCAGCATTTT
TRBV27,NA,few,TRBJ2-1,CASSPQVLRYNEQFF,TGTGCCAGCAGCCCCCAAGTCCTAAGATACAATGAGCAGTTCTTC
TRBV28,NA,few,TRBJ2-7,CASTPITYEQYF,TGTGCCAGCACCCCGATCACCTACGAGCAGTACTTC
TRBV10-3,NA,few,TRBJ1-6,CAISDGGPLHF,TGTGCCATCAGTGACGGCGGACCCCTCCACTTT
TRBV5-1,TRBD2,few,TRBJ2-1,CASTPSGGNYNEQFF,TGCGCCAGCACCCCTAGCGGGGGGAATTACAATGAGCAGTTCTTC
TRBV10-3,NA,few,TRBJ2-1,CAISESIKFNEQFF,TGTGCCATCAGTGAGTCGATAAAGTTCAATGAGCAGTTCTTC
TRBV5-4,NA,NA,TRBJ2-7,CASSNLASTEQYF,TGTGCCAGCAGCAACCTGGCTAGTACCGAGCAGTACTTC